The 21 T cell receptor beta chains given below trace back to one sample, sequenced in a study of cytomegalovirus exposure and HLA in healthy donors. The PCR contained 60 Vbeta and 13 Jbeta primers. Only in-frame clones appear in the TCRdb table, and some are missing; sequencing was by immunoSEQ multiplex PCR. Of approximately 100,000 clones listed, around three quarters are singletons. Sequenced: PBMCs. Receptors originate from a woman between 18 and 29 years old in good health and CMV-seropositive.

The CDR3 DNA sequence: TGTGCCATCAGTGAGGGCACCGCCGGGAGCAATGAGCAGTTCTTC. Translated, it gives CAISEGTAGSNEQFF. The chain couples TRBV10-3 to TRBJ2-1; D perhaps matches TRBD2 (6 bases). Trimming stripped 2 bases from V and 6 bases from J, with 14 bases between. This CDR3 is 15 amino acids long. From germline, CDR1 is ENHRY and CDR2 SYGVKD.

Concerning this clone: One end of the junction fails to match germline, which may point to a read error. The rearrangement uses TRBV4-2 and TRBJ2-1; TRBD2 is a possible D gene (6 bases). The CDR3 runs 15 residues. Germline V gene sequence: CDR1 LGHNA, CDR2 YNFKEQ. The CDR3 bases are TGTGCCAGCAGCCAAGATAGGAGGGGCTACATTGAGCAGTTCTTC. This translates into CASSQDRRGYIEQFF.

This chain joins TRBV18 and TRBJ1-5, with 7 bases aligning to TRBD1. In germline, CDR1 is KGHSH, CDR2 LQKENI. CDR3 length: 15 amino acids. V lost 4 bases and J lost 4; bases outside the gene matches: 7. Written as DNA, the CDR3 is TGTGCCAGCTCACAAGGGGGCGGAAATAATCAGCCCCAGCATTTT. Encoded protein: CASSQGGGNNQPQHF. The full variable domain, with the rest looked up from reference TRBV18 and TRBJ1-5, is NAGVMQNPRHLVRRRGQEARLRCSPMKGHSHVYWYRQLPEEGLKFMVYLQKENIIDESGMPKERFSAEFPKEGPSILRIQQVVRGDSAAYFCASSQGGGNNQPQHFGDGTRLSIL.

CDR3 DNA: TGTGCCAGCAGCTTAGGGGGACTAGCGGGAATATTTCGAGAGACCCAGTACTTC. As protein: CASSLGGLAGIFRETQYF. The genes are TRBV7-9 and TRBJ2-5; 13 bases line up with TRBD2. The germline V gene has CDR1 SEHNR and CDR2 FQNEAQ (reference sequence). V shed 1 base, J shed 4 bases, and the junction held 9 bases outside the gene matches. The CDR3 runs 18 residues.

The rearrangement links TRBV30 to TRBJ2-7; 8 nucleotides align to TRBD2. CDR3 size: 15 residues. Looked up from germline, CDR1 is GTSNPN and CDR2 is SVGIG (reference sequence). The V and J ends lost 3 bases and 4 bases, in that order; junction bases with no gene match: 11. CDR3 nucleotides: TGTGCCTGGAGAGGGGGTCTAGCGGGTTCTTACGAGCAGTACTTC. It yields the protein CAWRGGLAGSYEQYF.

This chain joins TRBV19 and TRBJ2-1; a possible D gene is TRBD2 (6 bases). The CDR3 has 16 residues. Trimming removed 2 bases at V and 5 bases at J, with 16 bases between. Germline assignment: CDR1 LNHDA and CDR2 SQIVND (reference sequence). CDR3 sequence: CASSIPRVEGHNEQFF. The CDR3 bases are TGTGCCAGTAGTATACCCCGGGTGGAGGGCCACAATGAGCAGTTCTTC.

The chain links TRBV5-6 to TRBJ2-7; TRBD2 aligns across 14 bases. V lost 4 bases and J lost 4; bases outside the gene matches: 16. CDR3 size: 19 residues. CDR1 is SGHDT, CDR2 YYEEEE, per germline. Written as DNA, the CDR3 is TGTGCCAGCAGCACACTCTCCGGGACTAGCGGGAGATTACCGTACGAGCAGTACTTC. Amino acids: CASSTLSGTSGRLPYEQYF.

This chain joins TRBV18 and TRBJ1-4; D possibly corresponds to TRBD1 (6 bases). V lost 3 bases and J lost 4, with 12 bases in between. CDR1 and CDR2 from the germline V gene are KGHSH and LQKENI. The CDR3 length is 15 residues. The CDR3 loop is CASSPPGQRNEKLFF. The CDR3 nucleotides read TGTGCCAGCTCACCCCCGGGACAACGTAATGAAAAACTGTTTTTT.

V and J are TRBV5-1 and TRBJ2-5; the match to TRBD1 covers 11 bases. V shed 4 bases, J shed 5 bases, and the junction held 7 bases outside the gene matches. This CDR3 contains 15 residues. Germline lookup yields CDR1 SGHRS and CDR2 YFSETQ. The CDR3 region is CASSVQGTGGETQYF. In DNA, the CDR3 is TGCGCCAGCAGCGTACAAGGGACAGGGGGGGAGACCCAGTACTTC.

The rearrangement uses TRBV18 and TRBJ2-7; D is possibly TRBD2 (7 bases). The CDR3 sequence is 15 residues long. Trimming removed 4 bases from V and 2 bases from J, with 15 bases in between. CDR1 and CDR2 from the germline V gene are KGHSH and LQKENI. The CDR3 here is CASSQGEGGTYEQYF. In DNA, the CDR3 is TGTGCCAGCTCACAGGGAGAGGGGGGGACCTACGAGCAGTACTTC.

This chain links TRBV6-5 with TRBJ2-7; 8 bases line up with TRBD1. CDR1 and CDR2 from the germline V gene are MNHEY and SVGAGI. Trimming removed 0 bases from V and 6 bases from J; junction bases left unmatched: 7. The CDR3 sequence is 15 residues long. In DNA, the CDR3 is TGTGCCAGCAGTTACTCGACAGGGGCTCCGTCCGAGCAGTACTTC. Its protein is CASSYSTGAPSEQYF.

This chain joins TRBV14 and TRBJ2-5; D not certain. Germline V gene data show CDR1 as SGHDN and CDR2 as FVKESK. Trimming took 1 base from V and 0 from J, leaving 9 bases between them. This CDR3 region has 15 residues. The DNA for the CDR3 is TGTGCCAGCAGCCAAGCGGTCGCTTACCAAGAGACCCAGTACTTC. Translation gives CASSQAVAYQETQYF.

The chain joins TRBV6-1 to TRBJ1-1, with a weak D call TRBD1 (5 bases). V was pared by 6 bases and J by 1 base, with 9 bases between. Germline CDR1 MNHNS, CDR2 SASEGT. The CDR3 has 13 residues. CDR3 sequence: CASRAGENTEAFF. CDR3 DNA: TGTGCCAGCAGAGCGGGGGAGAACACTGAAGCTTTCTTT.

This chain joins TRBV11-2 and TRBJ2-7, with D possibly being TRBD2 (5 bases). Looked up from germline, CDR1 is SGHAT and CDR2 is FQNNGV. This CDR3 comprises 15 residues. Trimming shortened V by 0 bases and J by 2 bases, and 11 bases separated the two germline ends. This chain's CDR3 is CASSLEWESPYEQYF. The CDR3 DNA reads TGTGCCAGCAGCTTAGAGTGGGAGTCGCCCTACGAGCAGTACTTC. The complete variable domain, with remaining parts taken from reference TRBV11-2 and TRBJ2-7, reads EAGVAQSPRYKIIEKRQSVAFWCNPISGHATLYWYQQILGQGPKLLIQFQNNGVVDDSQLPKDRFSAERLKGVDSTLKIQPAKLEDSAVYLCASSLEWESPYEQYFGPGTRLTVT.

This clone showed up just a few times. This chain's CDR3 is CASSFRGFTDTQYF. Here the CDR3 DNA reads TGTGCCAGCAGCTTTCGGGGGTTCACAGATACGCAGTATTTT. The J gene is TRBJ2-3, the V gene TRBV7-8; TRBD2 might be the D (6 bases). In germline, CDR1 is SGHVS, CDR2 FQNEAQ. Trimming removed 3 bases at V and 2 bases at J, with 9 bases between. The CDR3 length is 14 residues.

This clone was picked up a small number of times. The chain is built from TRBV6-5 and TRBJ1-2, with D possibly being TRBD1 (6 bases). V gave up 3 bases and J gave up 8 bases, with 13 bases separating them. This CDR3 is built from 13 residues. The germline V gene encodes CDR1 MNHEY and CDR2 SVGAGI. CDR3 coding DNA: TGTGCCAGCAGTTATGACAGGTCTGGCGGCTACACCTTC. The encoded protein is CASSYDRSGGYTF.

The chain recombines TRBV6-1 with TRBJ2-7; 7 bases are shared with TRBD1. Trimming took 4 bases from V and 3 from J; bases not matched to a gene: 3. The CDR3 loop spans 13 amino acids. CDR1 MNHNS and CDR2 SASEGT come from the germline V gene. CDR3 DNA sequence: TGTGCCAGCAGTGGGGGACAGAACTACGAGCAGTACTTC. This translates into CASSGGQNYEQYF.

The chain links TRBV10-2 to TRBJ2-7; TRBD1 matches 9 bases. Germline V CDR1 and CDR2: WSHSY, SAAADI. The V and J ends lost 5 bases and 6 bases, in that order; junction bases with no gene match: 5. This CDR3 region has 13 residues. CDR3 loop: CASSQDRGVEQYF. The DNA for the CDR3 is TGCGCCAGCAGTCAGGACAGGGGAGTCGAGCAGTACTTC.

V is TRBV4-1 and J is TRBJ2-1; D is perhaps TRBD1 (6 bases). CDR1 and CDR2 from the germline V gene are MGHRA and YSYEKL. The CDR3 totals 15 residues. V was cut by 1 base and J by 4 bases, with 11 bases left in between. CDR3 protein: CASSQGGQTYNEQFF. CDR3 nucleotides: TGCGCCAGCAGCCAAGGGGGGCAAACGTACAATGAGCAGTTCTTC.

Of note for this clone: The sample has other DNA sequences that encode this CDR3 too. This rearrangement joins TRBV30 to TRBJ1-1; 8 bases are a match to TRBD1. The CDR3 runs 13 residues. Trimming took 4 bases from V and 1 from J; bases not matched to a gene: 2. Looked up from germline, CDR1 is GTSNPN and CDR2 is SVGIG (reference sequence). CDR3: CAWKGQGNTEAFF. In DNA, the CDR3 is TGTGCCTGGAAAGGACAGGGGAACACTGAAGCTTTCTTT.

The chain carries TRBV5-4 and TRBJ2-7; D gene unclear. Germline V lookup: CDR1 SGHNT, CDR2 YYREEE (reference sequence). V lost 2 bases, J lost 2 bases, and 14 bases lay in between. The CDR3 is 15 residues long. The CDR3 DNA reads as TGTGCCAGCAGCTTCGACCAGGCGTCGACCTACGAGCAGTACTTC. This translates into CASSFDQASTYEQYF.